A selection of T cell receptor beta chains follows, all from one sample in a study of brain T cells in children with intractable seizures. Produced via immunoSEQ multiplex PCR; TCRdb's table is partial and in-frame only. The sample lists 340,000 or so clones, 93% occurring once. This specimen was peripheral blood, taken more than 4 months after surgery. These receptors all stem from a boy in the first two years of life with tuberous sclerosis and intractable seizures. The CDR3 runs from the conserved cysteine through the conserved F or W. D genes are given only for firm matches.

CASSPGDRGLNQPQHF | TRBJ1-5 | TRBD1 | TRBV19
CSVDRVPYGYTF | TRBJ1-2 | . | TRBV29-1
CASSDSGSYEQYF | TRBJ2-7 | TRBD2 | TRBV25-1
CASSLVGGDTQYF | TRBJ2-3 | . | TRBV7-9
CAWSVFSLLRGRVEAFF | TRBJ1-1 | . | TRBV30
CASSPSPTGTPNEQFF | TRBJ2-1 | TRBD1 | TRBV7-3
CAWSAISGNTIYF | TRBJ1-3 | . | TRBV30
CATSEGYEQFF | TRBJ2-1 | . | TRBV24-1
CASRGLEETQYF | TRBJ2-5 | . | TRBV19
CASSLDSYEQYF | TRBJ2-7 | . | TRBV6-6
CASSDGDGAYNEQFF | TRBJ2-1 | . | TRBV9
CAAFIVGGTSNPGQGRCEQYF | TRBJ2-7 | TRBD1 | TRBV24-1
CATADGLNNSPLHF | TRBJ1-6 | . | TRBV10-3
CASSLDLVENQPQHF | TRBJ1-5 | . | TRBV7-2
CSARQGKEQFF | TRBJ2-1 | . | TRBV20-1
CATSVGSDGYTF | TRBJ1-2 | . | TRBV24-1
CASSKGNTGLAGSPLHF | TRBJ1-6 | . | TRBV19
CAWSRGVEEQYF | TRBJ2-7 | . | TRBV30
CASSIRTSGRTKFTDTQYF | TRBJ2-3 | TRBD2 | TRBV19
CASSLVSDTQYF | TRBJ2-3 | . | TRBV5-4
CASSLRGPGEQFF | TRBJ2-1 | . | TRBV5-6
CASSIGANYGYTF | TRBJ1-2 | . | TRBV6-4
CATSLGGGRYGYTF | TRBJ1-2 | . | TRBV24-1
CASSFGGADTQYF | TRBJ2-3 | TRBD2 | TRBV6-2/TRBV6-3